This T cell receptor beta chain was captured by sequencing in a study of Ad26.COV2.S vaccination and SARS-CoV-2 variants. Overall study: Dosing was one shot or two shots 56 days apart.

This sample's treatment: about 20 received Ad26.COV2.S at low or high dose, single or two shots; roughly five received placebo; per-sample allocation not given. Sampling occurred on day 63 after the first vaccine or placebo injection. A Boston donor was an adult aged 18-55 years. Participants' vaccine, an Ad26 vector, delivered Wuhan-strain SARS-CoV-2 spike. CDR1 and CDR2 (germline): GTSNPN, SVGIG (reference sequence). V shed 1 base and J shed 5 bases, with 9 bases lying between them. This CDR3 comprises 13 residues. This clone occurred many times. The antigen is undetermined. Using immunoSEQ multiplex PCR, the repertoire was profiled, and TCRdb retains in-frame clones only, with some absent. The sample contains 410,000 or so clones, about nine tenths of which appear only once. Study results and caveats: Following vaccination, spike-specific CD8+ and CD4+ T cell responses reportedly exhibited substantial breadth.

The receptor was isolated from a person between 18 and 65 years old who received the Ad26.COV2.S COVID-19 vaccine or a placebo. The input for sequencing was peripheral blood, taken in a trial of Ad26.COV2.S vaccine versus placebo. This chain connects TRBV30 to TRBJ2-1; D is unresolved. CDR3 nucleotide sequence: TGTGCCTGGAGTGCGTTCTATAACAATGAGCAGTTCTTC. Translating gives CAWSAFYNNEQFF.